Shown below are 2 T cell receptor beta chains from a single sample sequenced in a study of T cell responses to AZD1222 COVID-19 vaccine. TCRdb's copy holds only in-frame clones and misses some; the assay was immunoSEQ multiplex PCR. The sample records about 94,000 clones, roughly 90% being singletons. The material sequenced was peripheral blood, taken 28 days after the second AZD1222 dose. The receptors derive from an adult who received the AZD1222 COVID-19 vaccine.

The chain carries TRBV5-6 and TRBJ1-6; D is uncertain. The CDR3 extends over 16 amino acids. Trimming cost V 0 bases and J 0 bases, with 7 bases left between them. In germline, CDR1 is SGHDT, CDR2 YYEEEE. CDR3 in amino acids: CASSLAGSSYNSPLHF. For the CDR3, the DNA is TGTGCCAGCAGCTTGGCCGGGAGCTCCTATAATTCACCCCTCCACTTT.

The chain couples TRBV7-9 to TRBJ1-6; 9 bases align to TRBD1. Germline V gives CDR1 SEHNR, CDR2 FQNEAQ (reference sequence). The V gene end was trimmed by 6 bases and the J gene end by 6 bases; junction bases not matched to a gene: 9. The CDR3 length is 16 residues. CDR3 sequence reads: CASSLGQGSFNSPLHF. CDR3 bases: TGTGCCAGCAGTTTGGGACAGGGCAGCTTTAATTCACCCCTCCACTTT.